Listed below are T cell receptor beta chains from one sample, sequenced in a study of monozygotic twins with inflammatory bowel disease. TCRdb re-called the 5' RACE reads; one entry per CDR3 protein, DNA not given. The sample totals 150,000 to 200,000 distinct CDR3 sequences; its top ten clones hold 6% to 9.5%. Material for sequencing was blood. All receptors come from a human donor with ulcerative colitis or Crohn's disease, or a healthy co-twin of an affected twin (not recorded which). CDR3s include the opening cysteine and the closing phenylalanine or tryptophan.

CDR3 protein: CASSPQDRGQYF; V gene: TRBV7-9; J gene: TRBJ2-3
CDR3 protein: CASSLADRGRQLRNEQFF; V gene: TRBV5-1; J gene: TRBJ2-1
CDR3 protein: CSATWDTEAFF; V gene: TRBV20-1; J gene: TRBJ1-1
CDR3 protein: CASSPGLLLENIQYF; V gene: TRBV18; J gene: TRBJ2-4
CDR3 protein: CASSSGLAGHTGELFF; V gene: TRBV5-1; J gene: TRBJ2-2
CDR3 protein: CASSLEWTSGGPDANTGELFF; V gene: TRBV5-1; J gene: TRBJ2-2
CDR3 protein: CASSEPRTGFDNEQFF; V gene: TRBV25-1; J gene: TRBJ2-1
CDR3 protein: CASSLSGTVTEAFF; V gene: TRBV27; J gene: TRBJ1-1
CDR3 protein: CASSDRRADTQYF; V gene: TRBV6-1; J gene: TRBJ2-3
CDR3 protein: CASSGDGTGARQPQHF; V gene: TRBV6-1; J gene: TRBJ1-5
CDR3 protein: CSARSTGTSFVHEQFF; V gene: TRBV20-1; J gene: TRBJ2-1
CDR3 protein: CSARDVPRGRENTEAFF; V gene: TRBV20-1; J gene: TRBJ1-1
CDR3 protein: CASSLEGFSNQPQHF; V gene: TRBV7-9; J gene: TRBJ1-5
CDR3 protein: CASSHNLRGGYGYTF; V gene: TRBV28; J gene: TRBJ1-2
CDR3 protein: CASSLAGGVSGNQPQHF; V gene: TRBV7-8; J gene: TRBJ1-5
CDR3 protein: CASSQGGQVITDTQYF; V gene: TRBV7-9; J gene: TRBJ2-3
CDR3 protein: CSALGGQETQYF; V gene: TRBV20-1; J gene: TRBJ2-5
CDR3 protein: CSVESPSTDTQYF; V gene: TRBV29-1; J gene: TRBJ2-3
CDR3 protein: CASSHGQPVDTQYF; V gene: TRBV6-1; J gene: TRBJ2-3
CDR3 protein: CASSLWADTSYEQYF; V gene: TRBV5-5; J gene: TRBJ2-7
CDR3 protein: CASSYSGQGGTEAFF; V gene: TRBV6-5; J gene: TRBJ1-1
CDR3 protein: CASSVGQAVPTGELFF; V gene: TRBV9; J gene: TRBJ2-2
CDR3 protein: CAISVGRGEAFF; V gene: TRBV10-3; J gene: TRBJ1-1
CDR3 protein: CASRLSVEGDTQYF; V gene: TRBV3-1; J gene: TRBJ2-3
CDR3 protein: CASSLVGGRAQYEQFF; V gene: TRBV11-2; J gene: TRBJ2-1
CDR3 protein: CASSIPQGDYNSPLHF; V gene: TRBV19; J gene: TRBJ1-6
CDR3 protein: CASSLRAREQYF; V gene: TRBV11-2; J gene: TRBJ2-7
CDR3 protein: CASSSGRREAEAFF; V gene: TRBV28; J gene: TRBJ1-1
CDR3 protein: CASRFATNEKLFF; V gene: TRBV7-6; J gene: TRBJ1-4